What follows are 17 T cell receptor beta chains derived from one specimen sequenced in a study of T cell repertoires in cytomegalovirus infection. TCRdb processed the reads anew with MiXCR; each CDR3 protein has one entry. The sample has some 110,000 distinct CDR3 sequences, 10% seen once; the top ten hold approximately 33%. The antigens of these receptors remain unknown. Sequencing used PBMCs, sequenced either directly or after in vitro stimulation (not recorded which). The receptors derive from a human donor in good health (CMV status not recorded). Some clones in this sample may be carry-over from other donors' samples.

This chain links TRBV4-3 with TRBJ2-7, with 7 bases fitting TRBD2. Germline values: CDR1 LGHNA, CDR2 YSLEER. The CDR3 covers 17 residues. The trim removed 0 bases at V and 6 bases at J, leaving 14 bases unmatched. CDR3 coding DNA: TGCGCCAGCAGCCAAGATCTTCGGCCCGACTGGGGGGGCGAGCAGTACTTC. Translated: CASSQDLRPDWGGEQYF.

In regard to this clonotype: Just one base apart from a much larger clone, this may be a read error. The chain recombines TRBV7-2 with TRBJ2-5, with 10 positions matching TRBD1. Germline V gene sequence: CDR1 SGHTA, CDR2 FQGNSA. This CDR3 is 14 amino acids long. Here the CDR3 reads CASSQGQGGEIQYF. CDR3 bases: TGTGCCAGCAGTCAAGGACAGGGGGGGGAGATCCAGTACTTC.

This clonotype has ten or more counts. The V and J genes are TRBV25-1 and TRBJ2-3, with D uncertain. Per germline, CDR1 MGHDK and CDR2 SYGVNS. With 0 bases removed from V and 2 bases from J, the gap between germline ends came to 15 bases. The CDR3 loop spans 17 amino acids. The CDR3 spells CASSEYYGSRITDTQYF. DNA for the CDR3: TGTGCCAGCAGTGAATACTATGGGTCGCGAATCACAGATACGCAGTATTTT.

This chain links TRBV6-2 or TRBV6-3 with TRBJ2-7, with D tentatively TRBD1 (6 bases). The CDR3 spans 15 residues. In germline, CDR1 is MNHEY, CDR2 SVGEGT. V lost 4 bases and J 4 bases, leaving 17 bases between the germline ends. CDR3 DNA: TGTGCCAGCAGTTCCCCAAGGGGACACTCGTACGAGCAGTACTTC. It specifies CASSSPRGHSYEQYF.

This clonotype occurred many times. The V call is TRBV5-4, the J call TRBJ1-3; TRBD1 aligns across 9 bases. Germline assignment: CDR1 SGHNT and CDR2 YYREEE (reference sequence). V lost 4 bases to trimming and J lost 4 bases; unmatched junction nucleotides: 12. The CDR3 is made up of 17 amino acids. CDR3 protein: CASSDDRGVFGGNTIYF. The CDR3 region has the DNA TGTGCCAGCAGCGACGACAGGGGGGTATTCGGAGGAAACACCATATATTTT.

This clonotype was seen ten or more times. The gene calls are TRBV7-2 and TRBJ2-3; 7 bases align to TRBD2. CDR3 length: 12 residues. Looked up from germline, CDR1 is SGHTA and CDR2 is FQGNSA. The trim removed 1 base at V and 8 bases at J, leaving 0 bases unmatched. CDR3 sequence reads: CASSLGGGTQYF. The DNA of the CDR3 is TGTGCCAGCAGCTTAGGGGGGGGTACGCAGTATTTT.

This clonotype occurred many times. J is TRBJ2-7 and V is TRBV3-1, with TRBD1 matching 7 bases. The CDR3 contains 15 residues. Trimming cost V 2 bases and J 6 bases; bases outside gene matches: 10. CDR1 is LGHDT and CDR2 is YNNKEL in the germline V gene (reference sequence). In DNA form, the CDR3 reads TGTGCCAGCAGCCAAATCAACAGGGGCAGCATCGAGCAGTACTTC. This encodes CASSQINRGSIEQYF.

This clonotype was observed many times. The chain joins TRBV7-2 to TRBJ1-1; 7 nucleotides match TRBD1. This CDR3 is 15 amino acids long. Germline CDR1 is SGHTA and CDR2 is FQGNSA. J was trimmed by 1 base and V by 5 bases; bases with no gene match: 7. The CDR3 nucleotides read TGTGCCAGCAGCAAACGCCGGGACAGGAACACTGAAGCTTTCTTT. It yields the protein CASSKRRDRNTEAFF.

This clonotype was picked up a small number of times. The CDR3 region has the DNA TGTGCCAGCAGTTCGACCCTTGGACGGCAAAATCAGCCCCAGCATTTT. The encoded protein is CASSSTLGRQNQPQHF. The rearrangement joins TRBV28 to TRBJ1-5; D remains unclear. V lost 4 bases, J lost 4 bases, and 17 bases lay in between. The CDR3 loop spans 16 amino acids. The germline CDR1 and CDR2 sequences are MDHEN and SYDVKM.

This clonotype showed up many times. The CDR3 is CASSLDHTDTQYF. DNA for the CDR3: TGTGCCAGCAGCTTAGACCACACAGATACGCAGTATTTT. This chain links TRBV7-2 with TRBJ2-3; D gene ambiguous. V was shortened by 1 base and J by 2 bases, with 4 bases between the two germline ends. The CDR3 spans 13 residues. Germline CDR1 reads SGHTA; CDR2 reads FQGNSA.

This clonotype has more than one count but fewer than ten. The V and J genes are TRBV6-5 and TRBJ2-1; TRBD2 is a possible D gene (6 bases). Germline CDR1 and CDR2: MNHEY and SVGAGI. V lost 3 bases and J lost 0, with 18 bases in between. The length of the CDR3 is 18 residues. The DNA of the CDR3 is TGTGCCAGCAGTTATGTTGGTAGCGGAAAGAGCTCCTACAATGAGCAGTTCTTC. It specifies CASSYVGSGKSSYNEQFF.

In DNA form, the CDR3 reads TGCAGTGCTAGGAATCGGGCGGAAACCTACAATGAGCAGTTCTTC. This encodes CSARNRAETYNEQFF. The chain has TRBV20-1 and TRBJ2-1; D unclear. Trimming removed 3 bases from V and 2 bases from J, with 14 bases in between. The CDR3 sequence is 15 residues long. In germline, CDR1 is DFQATT, CDR2 SNEGSKA (reference sequence).

This clonotype was seen ten or more times. The genes are TRBV7-9 and TRBJ2-2, with a weak D call TRBD1 (6 bases). Germline CDR1 and CDR2: SEHNR and FQNEAQ (reference sequence). V lost 1 base and J 9 bases, leaving 21 bases between the germline ends. CDR3 size: 17 residues. The CDR3 spells CASSLETDRTRLRELFF. CDR3 in DNA: TGTGCCAGCAGCTTAGAGACCGACAGGACCCGACTTCGGGAGCTGTTTTTT.

This clonotype was observed a handful of times. The V call is TRBV29-1, the J call TRBJ1-2; 9 bases match TRBD1. The CDR3 totals 14 residues. V lost 0 bases to trimming and J lost 7 bases; unmatched junction nucleotides: 6. CDR1 and CDR2 (germline): SQVTM, ANQGSEA. The DNA of the CDR3 is TGCAGCGTTGAAGATGGGACAGGGCCCGTTGGCTACACCTTC. Translation gives CSVEDGTGPVGYTF.

The CDR3 bases are TGTGCCAGCAGCACCGTCAGGAGGGACAAAAACATTCAGTACTTC. Protein sequence: CASSTVRRDKNIQYF. The chain recombines TRBV11-1 with TRBJ2-4, with D maybe TRBD2 (6 bases). Trimming shortened V by 5 bases and J by 3 bases, and 14 bases separated the two germline ends. Germline-derived CDR1 and CDR2 are SGHAT and FQDESV (reference sequence). This CDR3 spans 15 amino acids.

This clonotype was observed at least ten times. The chain carries TRBV7-2 and TRBJ1-1, with 10 nucleotides matching TRBD1. Germline V lookup: CDR1 SGHTA, CDR2 FQGNSA. Germline trimming cut 6 bases from V and 1 base from J; bases unmatched to any gene: 8. This CDR3 has 16 amino acids. The CDR3 region is CASSTTGGGQNTEAFF. CDR3 nucleotide sequence: TGTGCCAGCAGTACGACAGGGGGCGGTCAGAACACTGAAGCTTTCTTT.

The V gene is TRBV29-1, the J gene TRBJ1-4; D is perhaps TRBD1 (6 bases). With 5 bases removed from V and 7 bases from J, the gap between germline ends came to 14 bases. CDR3 length: 13 amino acids. The germline CDR1 and CDR2 sequences are SQVTM and ANQGSEA. CDR3: CSVTGAGSEKLFF. The CDR3 bases are TGCAGCGTTACGGGGGCCGGTTCTGAAAAACTGTTTTTT. Based on the CDR3 plus reference TRBV29-1 and TRBJ1-4, the full variable domain is SAVISQKPSRDICQRGTSLTIQCQVDSQVTMMFWYRQQPGQSLTLIATANQGSEATYESGFVIDKFPISRPNLTFSTLTVSNMSPEDSSIYLCSVTGAGSEKLFFGSGTQLSVL.